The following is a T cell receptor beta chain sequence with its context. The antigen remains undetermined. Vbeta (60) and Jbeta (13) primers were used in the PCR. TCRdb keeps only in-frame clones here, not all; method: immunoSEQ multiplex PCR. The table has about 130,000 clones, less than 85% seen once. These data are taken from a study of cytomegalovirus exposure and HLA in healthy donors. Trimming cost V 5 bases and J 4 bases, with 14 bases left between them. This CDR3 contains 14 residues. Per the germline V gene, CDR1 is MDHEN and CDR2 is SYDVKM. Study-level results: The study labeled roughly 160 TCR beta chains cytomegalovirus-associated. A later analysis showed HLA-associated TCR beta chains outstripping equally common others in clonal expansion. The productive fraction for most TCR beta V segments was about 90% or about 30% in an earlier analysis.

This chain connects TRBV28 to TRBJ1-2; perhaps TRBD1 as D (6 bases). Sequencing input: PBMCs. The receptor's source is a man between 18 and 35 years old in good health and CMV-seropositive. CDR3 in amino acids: CASSPSTGFYGYTF. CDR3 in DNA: TGTGCCAGCAGTCCGTCGACAGGTTTCTATGGCTACACCTTC.